A selection of T cell receptor beta chains follows, all from one sample in a study of blood T cell repertoires in COVID-19. Clones were sequenced by immunoSEQ multiplex PCR, and TCRdb holds only the in-frame ones, with some missing. This table holds roughly 33,000 clones, 80% to 90% found once. Material for sequencing was peripheral blood. The receptors originated from a man at least 80 years old with active COVID-19. The CDR3 runs from the conserved cysteine through the conserved F or W. Each record gives: V gene, J gene, CDR3 protein.

TRBV19	TRBJ2-3	CASSGTTGTIPDTQYF
TRBV10-2	TRBJ1-5	CASSEGFSLGRVSLPSNQPQHF
TRBV19	TRBJ1-5	CASSIMGPGQPQHF
TRBV15	TRBJ2-4	CATSRDHRGQEQYF
TRBV6-5	TRBJ1-1	CASSYDSFRNTEAFF
TRBV30	TRBJ2-5	CAWRGGLAGGETQYF
TRBV19	TRBJ2-1	CASRPRIAYNEQFF
TRBV5-1	TRBJ2-3	CASSLAPQASTDTQYF
TRBV18	TRBJ2-1	CASSPRRDYNEQFF
TRBV2	TRBJ2-5	CASSEMAAGGETQYF
TRBV29-1	TRBJ2-2	CSGRDSNTGELFF
TRBV28	TRBJ2-4	CASSPSRTRENIQYF
TRBV3-1/TRBV3-2	TRBJ1-1	CASSFLLSNTEAFF
TRBV6-5	TRBJ2-4	CASTQAGGAKNIQYF
TRBV10-2	TRBJ2-2	CASRKQGNTGELFF
TRBV27	TRBJ2-2	CASRRTVLNTGELFF
TRBV3-1/TRBV3-2	TRBJ1-2	CASSPGAGRANYGYTF
TRBV4-3	TRBJ2-2	CASSQDAGTGNTGELFF
TRBV5-4	TRBJ2-7	CASSLGVGGRAPYEQYF